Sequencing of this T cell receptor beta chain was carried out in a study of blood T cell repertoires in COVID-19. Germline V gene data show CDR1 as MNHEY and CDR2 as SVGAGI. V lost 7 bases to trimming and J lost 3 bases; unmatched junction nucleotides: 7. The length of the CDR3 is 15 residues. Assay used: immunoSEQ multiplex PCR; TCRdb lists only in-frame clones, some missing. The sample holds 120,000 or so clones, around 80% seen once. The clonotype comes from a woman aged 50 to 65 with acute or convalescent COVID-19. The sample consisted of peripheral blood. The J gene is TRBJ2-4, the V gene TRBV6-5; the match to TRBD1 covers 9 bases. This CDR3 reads CASNWDRVDKNIQYF. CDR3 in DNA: TGTGCCAGCAACTGGGACAGGGTGGACAAAAACATTCAGTACTTC.